This T cell receptor beta chain was sequenced for a study of blood T cell repertoires in COVID-19. Study at large: COVID-19 samples from acute and convalescent phases originated in the United States, Italy and Spain. The analysed material was cDNA or gDNA that came from T cells, B-cell-depleted T cells, or PBMCs.

Authors' analysis steps: Using reference gene primer amplification, nucleated cell counts were estimated. The protocol was immunoSEQ multiplex PCR, while the TCRdb copy is restricted to in-frame clones and leaves out a portion. Clone size and the V and J calls come from that table; the DNA yielded D and trimming. The table lists about 230,000 clones, approximately 82% of them singletons. The CDR3 has 15 residues. This receptor was taken from a woman in her 70s with active or convalescent COVID-19. The gene calls are TRBV21-1 and TRBJ2-7; whether TRBD1, the table's D call, matches the DNA was not checked. TRBV21-1 is recorded as a pseudogene. Source material: peripheral blood. The CDR3 DNA reads TGTGCCAGCCCCAAGAGACGACAGGGGGCCTACGAGCAGTACTTC. This sequence encodes CASPKRRQGAYEQYF.